The entry below gives a single T cell receptor beta chain sequence along with its context. The sample originates from a study of blood T cell repertoires in COVID-19. On the study more broadly: Samples came from the United States, Italy and Spain, spanning acute and convalescent COVID-19. PBMCs, B-cell-depleted T cells, or T cells were the source of the cDNA or gDNA that made up the material.

The CDR3 is 15 residues long. CDR1 is MNHEY, CDR2 SVGAGI, per germline. V gave up 0 bases and J gave up 8 bases, with 16 bases separating them. In the authors' workflow: By means of reference gene primer amplification, nucleated cell counts were estimated. Measured with immunoSEQ multiplex PCR; TCRdb has only the in-frame clones, and not every one. That table is the source of V, J and clone size, and D and trimming were worked out from the DNA. This sample has 120,000 or so clones, with approximately 87% found just once. The chain joins TRBV6-5 to TRBJ1-2, with D maybe TRBD1 (6 bases). The specimen was peripheral blood. This TCR was recovered from a woman aged 60-75 years with acute or convalescent COVID-19. CDR3 sequence reads: CASSYSIRGFDGYTF. The CDR3 nucleotides read TGTGCCAGCAGTTACTCGATCAGGGGTTTCGACGGCTACACCTTC.